The rows below give T cell receptor beta chains drawn from one sample of a study of shared clonotypes between healthy human individuals. Sequencing was performed with immunoSEQ multiplex PCR; in TCRdb, only in-frame clones are kept and a portion is missing. The sample consists of roughly 890,000 clones, 80% to 95% of them appearing once. Material for sequencing was naive CD8+ T cells sorted from blood. These receptors were taken from a man aged 25 to 40 in good health. Each CDR3 is given with its conserved first and last residue. The order of the fields is V gene, D gene, clone size, J gene, CDR3 protein, CDR3 DNA. D genes are given only for firm matches. Clone size is not always given. Where it is, it says once, few, many or a class for expanded clones.

V: TRBV28; D: TRBD2; size: -; J: TRBJ2-1; CDR3: CASSYPLAGGINSYNEQFF; DNA: TGTGCCAGCAGTTACCCCCTGGCGGGAGGGATCAACTCCTACAATGAGCAGTTCTTC
V: TRBV13; D: -; size: -; J: TRBJ2-7; CDR3: CASSMGTGSSYEQYF; DNA: TGTGCCAGCAGCATGGGGACGGGAAGCTCCTACGAGCAGTACTTC
V: TRBV6-6; D: -; size: -; J: TRBJ2-4; CDR3: CASRRDLLAKNIQYF; DNA: TGTGCCAGCAGGCGGGACCTCCTAGCCAAAAACATTCAGTACTTC
V: TRBV7-9; D: TRBD1; size: -; J: TRBJ2-5; CDR3: CASSLRDRTQETQYF; DNA: TGTGCCAGCAGCCTAAGGGACAGGACACAAGAGACCCAGTACTTC
V: TRBV30; D: TRBD1; size: -; J: TRBJ1-5; CDR3: CAWSLGTDSNQPQHF; DNA: TGTGCCTGGAGCCTTGGGACAGATAGCAATCAGCCCCAGCATTTT
V: TRBV5-1; D: -; size: once; J: TRBJ2-7; CDR3: CASSLEEMNYEQYF; DNA: TGCGCCAGCAGCTTGGAGGAAATGAACTACGAGCAGTACTTC
V: TRBV15; D: TRBD2; size: -; J: TRBJ2-3; CDR3: CATSRVGGRGADTQYF; DNA: TGTGCCACCAGCAGAGTCGGCGGGAGGGGGGCAGATACGCAGTATTTT
V: TRBV7-2; D: TRBD2; size: -; J: TRBJ2-1; CDR3: CASSQSGVSYNEQFF; DNA: TGTGCCAGCAGCCAGAGCGGGGTCTCCTACAATGAGCAGTTCTTC
V: TRBV7-8; D: -; size: -; J: TRBJ2-7; CDR3: CASSLADSDRGSYEQYF; DNA: TGTGCCAGCAGCTTAGCGGACTCGGACAGAGGATCCTACGAGCAGTACTTC
V: TRBV10-2; D: -; size: -; J: TRBJ2-5; CDR3: CASRNQGREETQYF; DNA: TGCGCCAGCAGAAACCAGGGTCGGGAAGAGACCCAGTACTTC
V: TRBV7-6; D: -; size: -; J: TRBJ2-2; CDR3: CASRPTRHLDTGELFF; DNA: TGTGCCAGCAGACCTACGAGACACCTGGACACCGGGGAGCTGTTTTTT
V: TRBV9; D: -; size: -; J: TRBJ2-7; CDR3: CASSPSLGSYEQYF; DNA: TGTGCCAGCAGTCCTTCTTTAGGGTCCTACGAGCAGTACTTC
V: TRBV19; D: TRBD2; size: -; J: TRBJ2-7; CDR3: CASSPRASGKPYEQYF; DNA: TGTGCCAGTAGTCCCCGTGCTAGCGGGAAGCCCTACGAGCAGTACTTC
V: TRBV28; D: TRBD2; size: -; J: TRBJ2-1; CDR3: CASSLTPGGGDNEQFF; DNA: TGTGCCAGCAGTTTGACACCGGGAGGCGGGGACAATGAGCAGTTCTTC